The 7 T cell receptor beta chains given below trace back to one sample, sequenced in a study of T cells after posttransplantation cyclophosphamide. Data came from immunoSEQ multiplex PCR; TCRdb stores just in-frame clones and leaves some out. This sample has more than 9,500 clones, each found more than once. The sequencing input was PBMCs. The source is a woman in her forties in good health, CMV-negative, and a related stem cell transplant donor.

This clone was recorded at least ten times. The genes are TRBV7-9 and TRBJ2-3; TRBD1 matches 7 bases. V dropped 0 bases and J dropped 0; count of bases not matched to a gene: 3. This CDR3 spans 16 amino acids. In germline, CDR1 is SEHNR, CDR2 FQNEAQ (reference sequence). The CDR3 loop is CASSLAGGASTDTQYF. CDR3 in DNA: TGTGCCAGCAGCTTAGCAGGGGGCGCTAGCACAGATACGCAGTATTTT.

The chain employs TRBV19 and TRBJ2-5, with TRBD1 matching 9 bases. Germline V gives CDR1 LNHDA, CDR2 SQIVND (reference sequence). This CDR3 is 16 amino acids long. Germline trimming cut 5 bases from V and 0 bases from J; bases unmatched to any gene: 7. Here the CDR3 DNA reads TGTGCCAGTAGTTTTTCGACAGGGGGGTACCAAGAGACCCAGTACTTC. Amino acid sequence: CASSFSTGGYQETQYF.

V usage is TRBV7-9 and J usage is TRBJ2-5, with 13 positions matching TRBD2. The CDR3 is made up of 17 amino acids. Germline V gene sequence: CDR1 SEHNR, CDR2 FQNEAQ (reference sequence). This chain's CDR3 is CASRLVLGLAGVETQYF. In DNA form, the CDR3 reads TGTGCAAGTCGCTTAGTCCTAGGACTAGCGGGGGTAGAGACCCAGTACTTC.

This clone was detected many times. The gene calls are TRBV6-5 and TRBJ2-7, with D possibly being TRBD2 (5 bases). The V and J ends lost 5 bases and 2 bases respectively, with 16 bases between them. This CDR3 contains 15 residues. Germline assignment: CDR1 MNHEY and CDR2 SVGAGI. The CDR3 here is CASSRGSSMTYEQYF. The CDR3 nucleotides read TGTGCCAGCAGTCGAGGGTCCAGCATGACCTACGAGCAGTACTTC.

This clone was recorded many times. The rearrangement uses TRBV25-1 and TRBJ2-1; TRBD1 is a possible D gene (5 bases). V dropped 11 bases and J dropped 10 bases, with 27 bases sitting between them. The CDR3 consists of 15 residues. The V gene's germline CDR1 is MGHDK and CDR2 SYGVNS. As DNA, the CDR3 is TGTGCCTCGACGACGTTTAAAATGGGGCGTCTAGAGCAGTTCTTC. Its translation: CASTTFKMGRLEQFF.

This clone was recorded at least ten times. The chain carries TRBV7-8 and TRBJ1-5, with D possibly TRBD1 on 6 matching bases. V was cut by 5 bases and J by 5 bases, with 19 bases left in between. The CDR3 spans 16 residues. Looked up from germline, CDR1 is SGHVS and CDR2 is FQNEAQ. Written as DNA, the CDR3 is TGTGCCAGCAGCATAGGAACAGGGACGGTCCATCAGCCCCAGCATTTT. It codes for CASSIGTGTVHQPQHF.

This clone was found many times. The chain carries TRBV5-1 and TRBJ2-7; D perhaps matches TRBD1 (5 bases). The CDR3 loop spans 13 amino acids. V lost 0 bases, J lost 5 bases, and 9 bases lay in between. The V gene's germline CDR1 is SGHRS and CDR2 YFSETQ. The CDR3 region is CASSLDRGDEQYF. The DNA of the CDR3 is TGCGCCAGCAGCTTGGATAGGGGCGACGAGCAGTACTTC.